This is a list of T cell receptor beta chains from one sample in a study of post-analysis software for immune sequencing data. MiXCR was run by TCRdb on the PCR reads, yielding one entry per CDR3 protein. This sample has a few hundred thousand distinct CDR3 sequences, with 30% to 45% found just once. Sequencing was performed on blood. These receptors came from a girl aged 5-17 years with multiple sclerosis. CDR3s include the opening cysteine and the closing phenylalanine or tryptophan. A D gene is named only where the DNA matches it firmly. The size field is filled for only some rows; it gives once, few, many or a size class.

D	length	J	V	size	DNA	CDR3
TRBD1	14	TRBJ2-5	TRBV6-5	.	TGTGCCAGCAGTTATACAGGGGGCCAAGAGACCCAGTACTTC	CASSYTGGQETQYF
TRBD2	17	TRBJ2-3	TRBV9	few	TGTGCCAGCAGCGTAGCCCCTGGCGGGGGACGCACAGATACGCAGTATTTT	CASSVAPGGGRTDTQYF
TRBD2	15	TRBJ2-3	TRBV12-3/TRBV12-4	.	TGTGCCAGCAGAATGGGACTAGCGGGAGCAGATACGCAGTATTTT	CASRMGLAGADTQYF
TRBD1	12	TRBJ2-5	TRBV7-2	few	TGTGCCAGCAGACGGACAGGGGAGACCCAGTACTTC	CASRRTGETQYF
TRBD1	14	TRBJ1-5	TRBV5-5	.	TGTGCCAGCAACTTGGGGGACAGGGGAAGGGCCCAGCATTTT	CASNLGDRGRAQHF
TRBD2	14	TRBJ2-4	TRBV5-1	once	TGCGCCAGCAGCCTGCGGGGGGGGTATGACATTCAGTACTTC	CASSLRGGYDIQYF
TRBD2	15	TRBJ2-5	TRBV20-1	few	TGCAGTGCTCCACCCAGCGGGGGGGCCGTAGAGACCCAGTACTTC	CSAPPSGGAVETQYF
.	12	TRBJ2-7	TRBV3-1	.	TGTGCCAGCAGCCAAGTTTACGGCGAGCAGTACTTC	CASSQVYGEQYF
.	13	TRBJ1-2	TRBV5-1	.	TGCGCCAGCAGCGCGAGGGTACGGGATGGCTACACCTTC	CASSARVRDGYTF
TRBD2	17	TRBJ2-5	TRBV7-8	few	TGTGCCAGCAGCTTAACGGCAGGACTAGTGGGACAAGAGACCCAGTACTTC	CASSLTAGLVGQETQYF
.	14	TRBJ2-7	TRBV20-1	.	TGCAGTGCTAGAGCCGCCGGGAGCTACTACGAGCAGTACTTC	CSARAAGSYYEQYF
.	13	TRBJ2-1	TRBV11-2	few	TGTGCCAGCAGCTTTGAGGGGTTCTCGCGGCAGTTCTTC	CASSFEGFSRQFF
.	14	TRBJ2-1	TRBV4-3	.	TGCGCCAGCAGCCAAGAACCCAGGTTCAATGAGCAGTTCTTC	CASSQEPRFNEQFF
.	18	TRBJ2-1	TRBV7-6	.	TGTGCCAGCAGCTTAGGACCCACTTTGGGGAGCTCCTACAATGAGCAGTTCTTC	CASSLGPTLGSSYNEQFF
.	13	TRBJ1-5	TRBV12-3/TRBV12-4	once	TGTGCCAGCAGTTCCATGGGGGAGCAGCCCCAGCATTTT	CASSSMGEQPQHF
TRBD1	14	TRBJ1-4	TRBV9	.	TGTGCCAGCAGCGTCGGGACAGCTAATGAAAAACTGTTTTTT	CASSVGTANEKLFF
TRBD1	15	TRBJ1-2	TRBV5-1	.	TGCGCCAGCAGCTTCGGGGCAGGGGGCGACTATGGCTACACCTTC	CASSFGAGGDYGYTF
.	15	TRBJ2-1	TRBV6-2/TRBV6-3	once	TGTACCAGCAGTTCCGGGCCGAGGACCTACAATGAGCAGTTCTTC	CTSSSGPRTYNEQFF
.	17	TRBJ1-5	TRBV10-2	.	TGCGCCAGCAGTGAGGTGTGGGCCGACCCGCGCAATCAGCCCCAGCATTTT	CASSEVWADPRNQPQHF
.	12	TRBJ2-5	TRBV3-1	.	TGTGCCAGCAGCCAAGATAACCGGAGGCAGTACTTC	CASSQDNRRQYF
.	15	TRBJ2-1	TRBV7-8	.	TGTGCCAGCAGCATCTCGCTACTAGTTATCAATGAGCAGTTCTTC	CASSISLLVINEQFF
.	16	TRBJ2-1	TRBV21-1	few	TGTGCCAGCAGCAAAGGGAAGATCCCCATGGACAATGAGCAGTTCTTC	CASSKGKIPMDNEQFF
.	14	TRBJ2-5	TRBV7-9	.	TGTGCCAGCAGTCACATCAGGGGGGCTCAGGTGCAGTACTTC	CASSHIRGAQVQYF
.	15	TRBJ2-7	TRBV4-3	.	TGCGCCAGCAGCCGAGCGGAGAGGGGAACCTACGAGCAGTACTTC	CASSRAERGTYEQYF
.	15	TRBJ2-1	TRBV6-2/TRBV6-3	many	TGTGCCAGCAGAGGTTCGGGGGCCGTTTTCAATGAGCAGTTCTTC	CASRGSGAVFNEQFF
TRBD1	14	TRBJ2-7	TRBV27	few	TGTGCCAGCAGTTTTACCCGACAGGGGAGAGACCAGTACTTC	CASSFTRQGRDQYF